Below are 10 T cell receptor beta chains sequenced from a single sample in a study of blood T cell repertoires in COVID-19 (dated by TCRdb to the early 2020s). Library construction relied on the immunoSEQ multiplex PCR assay. The table was pulled from immuneACCESS by TCRdb, which kept in-frame rearrangements only. Such tables lose some clones; where checked, under half of the loss comes from unresolved V genes, and the rest has no known cause. In this sample the table shows about 150,000 clones, around 85% of which occur a single time. About 6.9% of the sample comes from the top ten. Sequences were obtained from peripheral blood. These receptors originate from an older man with COVID-19, enrolled during active disease.

The chain is built from TRBV7-9 and TRBJ1-1; 7 bases map to TRBD1. In germline, CDR1 is SEHNR, CDR2 FQNEAQ (reference sequence). V shed 8 bases, J shed 5 bases, and the junction held 17 bases outside the gene matches. This CDR3 is built from 16 residues. The CDR3 bases are TGTGCCAGCCGACCTCCAGGGGGAGTGTTTGCGACTGAAGCTTTCTTT. Protein sequence: CASRPPGGVFATEAFF.

V and J are TRBV27 and TRBJ2-1; D gene ambiguous. Germline V gene lookup returns CDR1 MNHEY and CDR2 SMNVEV (reference sequence). Trimming took 0 bases from V and 10 from J, leaving 19 bases between them. CDR3 length: 16 residues. The chain's CDR3 is CASSLSPSIPLAEQFF. The CDR3 region has the DNA TGTGCCAGCAGTTTATCCCCCTCTATTCCATTAGCCGAGCAGTTCTTC.

This clone was seen a single time. The rearrangement uses TRBV5-1 and TRBJ2-3; 14 bases are shared with TRBD2. Trimming cost V 4 bases and J 3 bases; bases outside gene matches: 7. This CDR3 is built from 17 residues. Germline V gene data show CDR1 as SGHRS and CDR2 as YFSETQ. The CDR3 sequence is CASSIGTSGGITDTQYF. CDR3 coding DNA: TGCGCCAGCAGCATCGGGACTAGCGGGGGTATTACAGATACGCAGTATTTT.

The chain is built from TRBV2 and TRBJ1-5; no reliable D call. V was cut by 4 bases and J by 7 bases, with 11 bases left in between. Germline CDR1 is SNHLY and CDR2 is FYNNEI. The CDR3 sequence is 13 residues long. The CDR3 here is CASSAGVRQPQHF. CDR3 nucleotides: TGTGCCAGCAGTGCGGGAGTTAGGCAGCCCCAGCATTTT.

This chain joins TRBV15 and TRBJ2-7; no clear D. CDR3 size: 13 residues. The V and J ends lost 1 base and 4 bases respectively, with 8 bases between them. The germline CDR1 and CDR2 sequences are LNHNV and YYDKDF (reference sequence). For the CDR3, the DNA is TGTGCCACCAGCAGAGTCCACTCGTACGAGCAGTACTTC. Its translation is CATSRVHSYEQYF.

This chain links TRBV5-1 with TRBJ1-2, with no clear D. The germline V gene encodes CDR1 SGHRS and CDR2 YFSETQ. The V end lost 5 bases, the J end lost 0 bases, and 14 bases lay between the germline ends. This CDR3 contains 15 residues. The CDR3 region has the DNA TGCGCCAGCAGTTTTGGCTCTCCTCCTAACTATGGCTACACCTTC. Protein product: CASSFGSPPNYGYTF.

The rearrangement uses TRBV6-5 and TRBJ1-4; D uncertain. The CDR3 contains 13 residues. Germline V gene sequence: CDR1 MNHEY, CDR2 SVGAGI. V was clipped by 2 bases and J by 4 bases, with 5 bases between them. The CDR3 spells CASSYGGNEKLFF. CDR3 coding DNA: TGTGCCAGCAGTTACGGCGGTAATGAAAAACTGTTTTTT.

V gene TRBV18 combines with J gene TRBJ2-7, with 10 bases that match TRBD1. The ends lost 3 bases at V and 2 bases at J; junction bases unmatched: 4. The germline CDR1 and CDR2 sequences are KGHSH and LQKENI. The CDR3 is made up of 15 amino acids. CDR3 DNA sequence: TGTGCCAGCTCACCTGGGACAGGGGTGGCCTACGAGCAGTACTTC. It specifies CASSPGTGVAYEQYF.

This sequence joins TRBV3-1 (or the pseudogene TRBV3-2) and TRBJ2-7, with D possibly being TRBD1 (5 bases). The V gene lost 0 bases and the J gene lost 7 bases, with 19 bases spanning the gap. The CDR3 covers 16 residues. Per the germline V gene, CDR1 is LGHDT and CDR2 is YNNKEL (reference sequence). The DNA for the CDR3 is TGTGCCAGCAGCCAAGATCTCGACAGCCCAGGTGAGGAGCAGTACTTC. Protein product: CASSQDLDSPGEEQYF.

The rearrangement links TRBV7-9 to TRBJ2-5; TRBD1 matches 9 bases. The CDR3 is 15 residues long. Trimming cost V 6 bases and J 4 bases; bases outside gene matches: 9. Germline CDR1 SEHNR, CDR2 FQNEAQ (reference sequence). CDR3 protein: CASSRPGQGLETQYF. For the CDR3, the DNA is TGTGCCAGCAGTCGACCGGGACAGGGCCTAGAGACCCAGTACTTC.